This TCR beta chain was recovered during a study of OX40 agonist ivuxolimab in advanced cancers. Here immunoSEQ multiplex PCR was the method, and the copy in TCRdb shows in-frame clones only, minus some. The sample records roughly 87,000 clones, approximately 91% being singletons. On this clone: The same CDR3 is also encoded by other DNA sequences in this sample.

The CDR3 is 14 residues long. Trimming took 0 bases from V and 6 from J; bases not matched to a gene: 4. CDR1 and CDR2 (germline): SGDLS, YYNGEE. Source: CD4+ or CD8+ T cells sorted from blood, taken in a trial of the OX40 agonist ivuxolimab. This sequence joins TRBV9 and TRBJ2-3, with 7 nucleotides matching TRBD2. The clonotype comes from an adult with an advanced solid tumor such as melanoma, head and neck, liver or kidney cancer. The CDR3 region is CASSVEREEDTQYF. DNA of the CDR3: TGTGCCAGCAGCGTAGAACGGGAGGAGGATACGCAGTATTTT.